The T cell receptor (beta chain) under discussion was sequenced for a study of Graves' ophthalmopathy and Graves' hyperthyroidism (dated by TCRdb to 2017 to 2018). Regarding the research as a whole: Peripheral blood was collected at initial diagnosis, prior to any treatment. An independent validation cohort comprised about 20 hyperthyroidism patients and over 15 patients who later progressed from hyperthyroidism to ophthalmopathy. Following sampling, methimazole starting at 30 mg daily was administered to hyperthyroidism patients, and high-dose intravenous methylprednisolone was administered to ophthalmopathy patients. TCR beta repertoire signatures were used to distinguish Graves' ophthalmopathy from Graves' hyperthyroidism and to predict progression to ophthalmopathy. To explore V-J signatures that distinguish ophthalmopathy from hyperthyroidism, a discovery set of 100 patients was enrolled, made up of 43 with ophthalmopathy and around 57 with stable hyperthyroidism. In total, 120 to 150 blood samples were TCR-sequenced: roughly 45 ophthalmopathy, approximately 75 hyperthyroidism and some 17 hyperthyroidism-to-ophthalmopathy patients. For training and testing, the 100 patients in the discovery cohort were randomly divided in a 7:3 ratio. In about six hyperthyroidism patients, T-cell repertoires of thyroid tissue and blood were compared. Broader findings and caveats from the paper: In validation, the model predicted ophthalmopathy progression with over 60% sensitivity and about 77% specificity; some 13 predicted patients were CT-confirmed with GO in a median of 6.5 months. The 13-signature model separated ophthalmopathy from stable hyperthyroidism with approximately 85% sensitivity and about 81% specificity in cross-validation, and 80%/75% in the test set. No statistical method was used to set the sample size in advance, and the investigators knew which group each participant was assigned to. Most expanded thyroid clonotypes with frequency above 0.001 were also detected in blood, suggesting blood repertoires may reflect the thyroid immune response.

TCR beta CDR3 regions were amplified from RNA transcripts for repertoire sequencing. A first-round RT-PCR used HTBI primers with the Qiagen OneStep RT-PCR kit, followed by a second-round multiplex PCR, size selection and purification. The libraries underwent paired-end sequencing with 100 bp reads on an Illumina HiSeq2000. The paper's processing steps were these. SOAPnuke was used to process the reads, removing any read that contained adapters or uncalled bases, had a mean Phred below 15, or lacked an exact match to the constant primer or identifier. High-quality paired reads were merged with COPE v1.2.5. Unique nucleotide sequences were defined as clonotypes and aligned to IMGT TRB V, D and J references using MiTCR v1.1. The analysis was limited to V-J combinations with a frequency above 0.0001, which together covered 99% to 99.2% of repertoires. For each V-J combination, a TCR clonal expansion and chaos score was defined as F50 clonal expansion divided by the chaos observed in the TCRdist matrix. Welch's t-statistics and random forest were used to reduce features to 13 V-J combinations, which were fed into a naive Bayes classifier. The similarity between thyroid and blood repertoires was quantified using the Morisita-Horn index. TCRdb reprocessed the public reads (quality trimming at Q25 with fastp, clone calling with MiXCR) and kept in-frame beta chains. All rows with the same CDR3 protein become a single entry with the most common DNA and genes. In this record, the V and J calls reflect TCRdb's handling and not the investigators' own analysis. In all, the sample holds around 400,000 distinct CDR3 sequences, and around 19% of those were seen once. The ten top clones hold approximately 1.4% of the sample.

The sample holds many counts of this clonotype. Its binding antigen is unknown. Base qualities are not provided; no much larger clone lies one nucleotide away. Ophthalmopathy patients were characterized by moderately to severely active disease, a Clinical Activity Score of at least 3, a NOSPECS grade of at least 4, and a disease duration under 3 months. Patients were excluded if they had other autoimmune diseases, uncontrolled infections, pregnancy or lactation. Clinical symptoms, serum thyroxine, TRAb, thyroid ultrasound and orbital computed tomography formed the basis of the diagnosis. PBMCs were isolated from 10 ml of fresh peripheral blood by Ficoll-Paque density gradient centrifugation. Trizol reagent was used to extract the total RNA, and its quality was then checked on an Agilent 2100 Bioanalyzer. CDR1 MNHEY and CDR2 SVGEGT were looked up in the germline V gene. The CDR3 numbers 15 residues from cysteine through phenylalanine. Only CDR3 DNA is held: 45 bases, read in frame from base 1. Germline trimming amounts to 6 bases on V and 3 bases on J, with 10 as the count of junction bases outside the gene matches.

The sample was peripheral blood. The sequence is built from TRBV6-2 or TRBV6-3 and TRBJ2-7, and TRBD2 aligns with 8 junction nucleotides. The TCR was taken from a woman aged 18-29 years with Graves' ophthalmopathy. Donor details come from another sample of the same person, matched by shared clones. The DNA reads TGTGCCAGCAGCGTAGCGGGGACAATTTACTACGAGCAGTACTTC. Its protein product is CASSVAGTIYYEQYF.